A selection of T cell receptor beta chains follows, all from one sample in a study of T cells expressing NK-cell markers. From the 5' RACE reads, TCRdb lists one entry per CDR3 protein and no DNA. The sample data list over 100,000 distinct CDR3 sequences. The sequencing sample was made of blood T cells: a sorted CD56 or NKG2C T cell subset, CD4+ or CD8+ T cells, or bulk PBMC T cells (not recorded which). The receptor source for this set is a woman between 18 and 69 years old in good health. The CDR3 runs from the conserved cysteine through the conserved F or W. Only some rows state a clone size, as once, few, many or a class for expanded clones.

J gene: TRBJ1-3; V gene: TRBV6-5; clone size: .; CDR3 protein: CASSYSTDRPADTIYF
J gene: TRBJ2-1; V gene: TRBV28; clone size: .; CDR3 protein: CASSRAYSSYNEQFF
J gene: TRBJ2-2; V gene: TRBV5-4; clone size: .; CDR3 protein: CASSLGLAGETGELFF
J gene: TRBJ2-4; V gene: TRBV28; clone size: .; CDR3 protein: CASSTGLVRNIQYF
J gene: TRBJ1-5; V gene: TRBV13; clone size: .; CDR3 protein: CASSSSGTGGLGNQPQHF
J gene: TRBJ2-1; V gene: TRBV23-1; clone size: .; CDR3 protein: CASSHSISGTAWPRWQFF
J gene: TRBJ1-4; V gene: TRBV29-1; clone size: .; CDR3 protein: CSAKQGDYEKLFF
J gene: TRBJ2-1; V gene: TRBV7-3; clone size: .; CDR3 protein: CASSSDPNEQFF
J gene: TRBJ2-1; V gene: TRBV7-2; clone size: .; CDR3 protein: CASSLAPGDPKQFF
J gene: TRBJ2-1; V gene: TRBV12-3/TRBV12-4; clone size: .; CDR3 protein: CASSSWDRAPYNEQFF
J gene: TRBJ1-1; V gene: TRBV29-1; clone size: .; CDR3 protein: CSVVSGQTGLMNTEAFF
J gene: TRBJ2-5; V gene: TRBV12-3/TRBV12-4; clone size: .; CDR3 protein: CASSPSWGELTQETQYF
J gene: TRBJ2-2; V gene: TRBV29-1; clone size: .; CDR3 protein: CSCYSATGELFF
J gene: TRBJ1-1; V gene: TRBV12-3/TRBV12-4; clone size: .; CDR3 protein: CASSHGTADEAFF
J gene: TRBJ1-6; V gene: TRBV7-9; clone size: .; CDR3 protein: CASSEGVGGPPLHF
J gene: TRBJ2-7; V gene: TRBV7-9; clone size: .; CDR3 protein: CASSLELSREHSEQYF
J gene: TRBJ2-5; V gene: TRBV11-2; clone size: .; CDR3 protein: CASSLGPRDRGPQETQYF
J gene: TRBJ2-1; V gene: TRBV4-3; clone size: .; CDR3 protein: CASSQAEGSDEQFF
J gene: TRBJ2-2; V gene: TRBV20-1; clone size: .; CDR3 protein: CSAASPPGSNTGELFF
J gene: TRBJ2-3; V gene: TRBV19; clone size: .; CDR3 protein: CASSTSGLWSSTDTQYF
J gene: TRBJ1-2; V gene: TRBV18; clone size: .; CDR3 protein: CASSPDQGFQYGYTF
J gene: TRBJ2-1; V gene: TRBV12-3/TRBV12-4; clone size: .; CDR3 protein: CASSPWGQGDNEQFF
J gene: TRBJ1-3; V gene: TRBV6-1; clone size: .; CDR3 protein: CASSLEGSGNTIYF
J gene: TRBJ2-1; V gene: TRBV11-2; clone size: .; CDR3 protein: CASSMLTSISYNEQFF
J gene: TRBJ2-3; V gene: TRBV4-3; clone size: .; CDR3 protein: CASSPGSGTDTQYF
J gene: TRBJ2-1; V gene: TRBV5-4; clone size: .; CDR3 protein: CASSPKQGWSYNEQFF
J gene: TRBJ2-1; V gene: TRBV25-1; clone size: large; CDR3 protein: CASSEPGTSGSNEQFF
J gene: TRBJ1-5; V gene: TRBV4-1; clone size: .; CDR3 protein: CASSQVSGNQPQHF
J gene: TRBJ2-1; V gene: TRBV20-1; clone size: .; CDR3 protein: CSALAGGSSYNEQFF
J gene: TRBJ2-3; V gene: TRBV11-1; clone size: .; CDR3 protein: CASYQREAHSPGTDTQYF
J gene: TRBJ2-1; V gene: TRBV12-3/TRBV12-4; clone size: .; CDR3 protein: CASSEAGFYNEQFF
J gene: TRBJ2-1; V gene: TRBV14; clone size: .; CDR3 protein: CASSQDPRNEQFF
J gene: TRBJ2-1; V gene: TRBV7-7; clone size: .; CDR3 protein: CASSLDSWNEQFF
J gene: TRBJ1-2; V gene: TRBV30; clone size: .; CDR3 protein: CAWTPGQALYGYTF
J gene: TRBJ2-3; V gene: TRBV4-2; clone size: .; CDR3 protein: CASSPSHRGQADTQYF
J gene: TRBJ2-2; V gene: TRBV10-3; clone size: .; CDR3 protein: CAISELSGAENTGELFF
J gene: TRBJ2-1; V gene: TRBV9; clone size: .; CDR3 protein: CASSVGWYRGNNEQFF
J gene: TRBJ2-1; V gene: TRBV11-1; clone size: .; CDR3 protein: CASSLVFGTGGSYNEQFF
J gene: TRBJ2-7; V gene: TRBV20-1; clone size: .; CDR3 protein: CSARDRGGASYEQYF
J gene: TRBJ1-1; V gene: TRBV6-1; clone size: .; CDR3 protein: CASSGGENTEAFF
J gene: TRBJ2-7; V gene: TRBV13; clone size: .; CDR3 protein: CASSFSPLNYEQYF
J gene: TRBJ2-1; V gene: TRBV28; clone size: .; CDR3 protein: CASRARGVAVYNEQFF
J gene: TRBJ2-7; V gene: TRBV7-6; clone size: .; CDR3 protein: CASSLRSHSPPYEQYF
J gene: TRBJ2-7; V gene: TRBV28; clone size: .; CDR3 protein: CASSSPSTSGSPPYEQYF
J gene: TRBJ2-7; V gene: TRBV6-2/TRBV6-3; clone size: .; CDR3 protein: CASTYGVSYEQYF
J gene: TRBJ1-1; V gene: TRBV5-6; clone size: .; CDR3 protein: CASSFGGRTEAFF
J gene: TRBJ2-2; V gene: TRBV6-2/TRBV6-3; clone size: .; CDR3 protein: CASSMGGELFF
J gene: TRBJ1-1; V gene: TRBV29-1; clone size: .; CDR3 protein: CSVEVGVLTEAFF
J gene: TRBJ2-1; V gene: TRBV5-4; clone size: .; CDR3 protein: CASSLHYTSGGNEQFF
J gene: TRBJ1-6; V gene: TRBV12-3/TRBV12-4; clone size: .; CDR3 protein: CASSFSTPHSPLHF
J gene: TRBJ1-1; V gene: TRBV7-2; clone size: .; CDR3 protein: CASSSDRGPEAFF
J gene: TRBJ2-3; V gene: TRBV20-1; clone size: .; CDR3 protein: CSANPSTDTQYF
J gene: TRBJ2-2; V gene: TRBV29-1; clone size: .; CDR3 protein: CSVEDRTGLGGELFF
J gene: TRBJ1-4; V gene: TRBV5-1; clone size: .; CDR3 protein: CASSLDSGEPNEKLFF
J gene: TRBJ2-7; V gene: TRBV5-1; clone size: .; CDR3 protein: CASSDRGEQYF
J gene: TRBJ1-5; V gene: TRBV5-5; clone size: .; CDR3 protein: CASSLDRFSNQPQHF
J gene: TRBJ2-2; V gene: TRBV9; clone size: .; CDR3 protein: CASDSVTGELFF
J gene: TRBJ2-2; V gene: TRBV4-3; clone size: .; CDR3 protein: CASSTRGPTGELFF